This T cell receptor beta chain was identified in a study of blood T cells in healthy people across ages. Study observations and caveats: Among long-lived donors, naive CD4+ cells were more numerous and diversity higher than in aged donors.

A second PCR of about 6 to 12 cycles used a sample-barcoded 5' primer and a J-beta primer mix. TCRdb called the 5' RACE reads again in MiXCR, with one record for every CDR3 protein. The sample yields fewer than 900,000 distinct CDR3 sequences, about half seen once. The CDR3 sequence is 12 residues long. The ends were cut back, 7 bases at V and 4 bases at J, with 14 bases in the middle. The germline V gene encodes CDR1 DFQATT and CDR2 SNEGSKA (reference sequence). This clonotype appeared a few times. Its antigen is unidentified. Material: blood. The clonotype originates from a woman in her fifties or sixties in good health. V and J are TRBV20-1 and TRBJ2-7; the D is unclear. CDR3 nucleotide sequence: TGCAGTGGTTATGGGGTTGGGTACGAGCAGTACTTC. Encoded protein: CSGYGVGYEQYF.